This T cell receptor (beta chain) was observed in a study of spatial heterogeneity in lung cancer. This clonotype was counted between two and nine times. Trimming removed 0 bases from V and 7 bases from J, with 12 bases in between. Germline assignment: CDR1 MNHNS and CDR2 SASEGT. The CDR3 covers 14 residues. TCRdb ran MiXCR on the 5' RACE reads and lists one entry per CDR3 protein. Among over 7,500 distinct CDR3 sequences listed, over 6.5% were seen once. Indicated time point: sample taken at primary tumor resection. Tumor, nontumor lung or frozen PBMC supplied whole RNA, sequenced without sorting. The rearrangement joins TRBV6-1 to TRBJ1-2, with D unclear. The specimen was PBMCs, collected at surgery. The TCR comes from a male donor with early-stage non-small cell lung cancer. The CDR3 region is CASSEARQGTGYTF. CDR3 DNA sequence: TGTGCCAGCAGTGAAGCTAGACAAGGAACTGGCTACACCTTC.